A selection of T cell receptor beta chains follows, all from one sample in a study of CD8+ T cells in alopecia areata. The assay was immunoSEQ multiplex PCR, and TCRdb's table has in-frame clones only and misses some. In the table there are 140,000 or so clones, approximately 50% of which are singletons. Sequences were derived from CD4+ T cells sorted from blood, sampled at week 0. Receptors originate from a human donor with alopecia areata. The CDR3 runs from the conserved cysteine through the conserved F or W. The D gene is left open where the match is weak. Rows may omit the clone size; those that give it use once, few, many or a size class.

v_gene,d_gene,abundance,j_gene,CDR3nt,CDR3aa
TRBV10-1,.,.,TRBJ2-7,TGCGCCAGCAGTGAGACCTGGGACGTCCGGAGGTCCTACGAGCAGTACTTC,CASSETWDVRRSYEQYF
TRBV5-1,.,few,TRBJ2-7,TGCGCCAGCAGCCCTCACCCAACCGGGAGTGGGGGCTACGAGCAGTACTTC,CASSPHPTGSGGYEQYF
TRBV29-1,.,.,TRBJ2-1,TGCAGCGTTGTCGAATACAATGAGCAGTTCTTC,CSVVEYNEQFF
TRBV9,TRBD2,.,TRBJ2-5,TGTGCCAGCAGCGTAGCTGTAGGCGGGGGCCAAGAGACCCAGTACTTC,CASSVAVGGGQETQYF
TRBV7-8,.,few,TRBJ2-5,TGTGCCAGCAGCCAATCTCTTAGCAGCCAAGAGACCCAGTACTTC,CASSQSLSSQETQYF
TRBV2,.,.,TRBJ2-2,TGTGCCAGCAGTGTTGCGTTCGGCGGGGAGCTGTTTTTT,CASSVAFGGELFF
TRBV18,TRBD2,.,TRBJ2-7,TGTGCCAGCTCACCACCGGGACTAGCGGGGGGCGAGCAGTACTTC,CASSPPGLAGGEQYF
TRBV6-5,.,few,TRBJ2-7,TGTGCCAGCAATGAGGGAGGCATCGCCTACGAGCAGTACTTC,CASNEGGIAYEQYF
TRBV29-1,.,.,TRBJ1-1,TGCAGCGTTGATCGGCGGTTGAACACTGAAGCTTTCTTT,CSVDRRLNTEAFF
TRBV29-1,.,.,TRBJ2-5,TGCAGCGTTTTACCGCGGGACCAAGAGACCCAGTACTTC,CSVLPRDQETQYF
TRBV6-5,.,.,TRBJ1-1,TGTGCCAGCAGCTTGGGCCTGAACACTGAAGCTTTCTTT,CASSLGLNTEAFF
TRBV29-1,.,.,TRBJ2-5,TGCAGCGTTGCACGGAAGAAGGAGACCCAGTACTTC,CSVARKKETQYF
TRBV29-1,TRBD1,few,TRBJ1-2,TGCAGCGTTCATGGGACAGGGGGGAACATATATGGCTACACCTTC,CSVHGTGGNIYGYTF
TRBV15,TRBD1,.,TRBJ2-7,TGTGCCACCAGCAGAGAAGGGTCAGGGGGCGACAGCTCCTACGAGCAGTACTTC,CATSREGSGGDSSYEQYF
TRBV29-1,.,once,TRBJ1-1,TGCAGCGTTGAAATTGGACCGAGGAACACTGAAGCTTTCTTT,CSVEIGPRNTEAFF
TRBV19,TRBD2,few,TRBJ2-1,TGTGCCAGTAGTGTAGCGGGAGCTACACTCAATGAGCAGTTCTTC,CASSVAGATLNEQFF
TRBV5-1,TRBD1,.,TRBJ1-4,TGCGCCAGCAGCGATGGACAGGGGACTTCTAATGAAAAACTGTTTTTT,CASSDGQGTSNEKLFF
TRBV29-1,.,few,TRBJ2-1,TGCAGCGTTGATAGAGGAAATGAGCAGTTCTTC,CSVDRGNEQFF
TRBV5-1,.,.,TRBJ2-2,TGCGCCAGCAACTTGTACGAGAACACCGGGGAGCTGTTTTTT,CASNLYENTGELFF
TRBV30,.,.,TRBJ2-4,TGTGCCTGGTCTCCAGGGAGACACGTACCGAAAAACATTCAGTACTTC,CAWSPGRHVPKNIQYF
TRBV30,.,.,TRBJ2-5,TGTGCCTGGAGATCCGCGCCAGGCACACAGTACTTC,CAWRSAPGTQYF
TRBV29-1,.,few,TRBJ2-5,TGCAGCGTTGGGAGCTCCCAAGCAGAGACCCAGTACTTC,CSVGSSQAETQYF